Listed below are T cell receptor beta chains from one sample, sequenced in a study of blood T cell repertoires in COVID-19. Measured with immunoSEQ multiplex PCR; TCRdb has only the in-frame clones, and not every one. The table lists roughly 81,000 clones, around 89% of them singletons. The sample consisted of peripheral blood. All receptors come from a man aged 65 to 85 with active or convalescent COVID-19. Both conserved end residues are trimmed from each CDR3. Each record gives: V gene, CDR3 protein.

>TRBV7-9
ASSLAAGGFGYT
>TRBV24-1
ATSDTRRLPYGYT
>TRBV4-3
ASSQEGSGTDTQY
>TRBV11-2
ASSSLGPAQETQY
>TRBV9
ASSALTGSVREKLF
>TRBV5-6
ASSYNPGESQY
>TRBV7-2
ASSLPLSNQPQH
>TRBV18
ASSRDRENYGYT
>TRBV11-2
ASSLETGTGNTIY
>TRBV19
AMSRTGPPETQY
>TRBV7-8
ASSSPGQGYGYT
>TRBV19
ASSAGGGLSGYT
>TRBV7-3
ASSPGRRGGPGYIQY
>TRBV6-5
ASAPGGLQETQY
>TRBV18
ASSLQGAGTEAF
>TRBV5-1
ASSLGTGNTEAF
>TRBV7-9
ASSLTAEETQY
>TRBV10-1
ASNRVSLGANQPQH
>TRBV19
ASSILLTSGRQETQY
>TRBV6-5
ASISGGAGVGGYT
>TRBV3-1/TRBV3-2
ASSQKPGAGGYT
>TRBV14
ASSDQQGGTQY
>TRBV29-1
SAATTGMNTEAF
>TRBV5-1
ASSFLGQGDQPQH
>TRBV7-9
ASSPVGGTITEAF
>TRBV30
AWYVGRASGANVLT
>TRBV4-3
ASSQDRDPTGANVLT
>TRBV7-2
ASSSDRGDEKLF
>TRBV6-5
ASSPGSRGDTEAF
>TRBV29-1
SVEDREPQH
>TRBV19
ASRRGQPHQPQH
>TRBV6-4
ASRKTTGNITEQF
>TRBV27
ASSLSRYTDTQY
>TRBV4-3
ASSQDLPQGGGYT
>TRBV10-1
ASSPDRGWMGQF
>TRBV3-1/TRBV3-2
ASSQGLAQETQY
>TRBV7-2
ASSLGGAGGTDTQY
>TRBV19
ASSSETYNSPLH
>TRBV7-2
ASSARDSRTGELF
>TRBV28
ASSLGSGPYYEQY
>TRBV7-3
ASSFGGGTEAF
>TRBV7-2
ASSLQTSYEQY
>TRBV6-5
ASSWGTGVYGYT
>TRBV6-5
ASSRRDRDNSPLH
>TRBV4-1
ASSQDGAHYGYT
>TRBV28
ASSLREFNQPQH
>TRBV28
ASSLGQGNSNQPQH
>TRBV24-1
ATSDKTGSVGSQH
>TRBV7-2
ASSLRSGQGGDTQY
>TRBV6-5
ASSPPGGGNYEQY
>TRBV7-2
ASSLRYRDDSNQPQH
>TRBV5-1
ASSLDRAEGYT
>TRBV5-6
ASSWGLGDNQPQH